This entry concerns a single T cell receptor beta chain. Assay: immunoSEQ multiplex PCR; the TCRdb copy retains only in-frame clones and omits some. Among hundreds of thousands of clones listed, 82% were seen once. This entry belongs to a study of blood T cell repertoires in COVID-19. Germline assignment: CDR1 WSHSY and CDR2 SAAADI. This CDR3 contains 14 residues. Trimming pared 6 bases from V and 4 bases from J, leaving 15 bases between. This sequence joins TRBV10-2 and TRBJ2-5; D may be TRBD1 (5 bases). This sequence was found in an older woman with acute or convalescent COVID-19. What was sequenced was peripheral blood. CDR3 amino acids: CASRLTVNSETQYF. As DNA, the CDR3 is TGCGCCAGCAGATTGACAGTGAACTCAGAGACCCAGTACTTC.